The 20 T cell receptor beta chains given below trace back to one sample, sequenced in a study of beta chain features in type 1 diabetes. Investigators reverse transcribed all isolated RNA, so they sequenced expressed TCRB transcripts. TCRdb's copy holds only in-frame clones and misses some; the assay was immunoSEQ multiplex PCR. Of 850,000 to 900,000 clones detected, about 17% appear once; the ten largest clones hold around 0.02%. Material for sequencing was naive CD4+ T cells from blood. Receptors originate from a woman younger than 30 in good health.

V gene TRBV28 combines with J gene TRBJ2-1; 13 nucleotides agree with TRBD2. The V and J ends lost 4 bases and 9 bases, in that order; junction bases with no gene match: 9. Germline loops: CDR1 MDHEN, CDR2 SYDVKM. CDR3 length: 16 amino acids. CDR3 nucleotides: TGTGCCAGCAGTTCCCCCGGGACTAGCGGGGCGGGTGAGCAGTTCTTC. It is translated as CASSSPGTSGAGEQFF. Complete variable domain (other parts from reference TRBV28 and TRBJ2-1): DVKVTQSSRYLVKRTGEKVFLECVQDMDHENMFWYRQDPGLGLRLIYFSYDVKMKEKGDIPEGYSVSREKKERFSLILESASTNQTSMYLCASSSPGTSGAGEQFFGPGTRLTVL.

The table lists this clone with a few counts. A read error is possible here, since a much larger clone lies one base away. The rearrangement uses TRBV6-1 and TRBJ2-4; 8 nucleotides agree with TRBD2. Germline V gives CDR1 MNHNS, CDR2 SASEGT. This CDR3 spans 12 amino acids. J gave up 7 bases and V 6 bases, and 2 bases lay outside the gene matches. The DNA of the CDR3 is TGTGCCAGCAGCCGGGAGGGGAACATTCAGTACTTC. Residues: CASSREGNIQYF.

This clone was seen more than once but under ten times. V and J are TRBV2 and TRBJ1-1; TRBD1 matches 7 bases. The CDR3 is made up of 14 amino acids. Germline CDR1 is SNHLY and CDR2 is FYNNEI. The trim removed 5 bases at V and 1 base at J, leaving 4 bases unmatched. The CDR3 DNA reads as TGTGCCAGCAGTATACAGGGGACGAACACTGAAGCTTTCTTT. Its translation is CASSIQGTNTEAFF.

This clone came up a few times. The gene calls are TRBV28 and TRBJ1-2, with unresolved D. CDR3 length: 14 residues. Germline V gene lookup returns CDR1 MDHEN and CDR2 SYDVKM. V was trimmed by 6 bases and J by 7 bases, leaving 18 bases between them. Here the CDR3 reads CASRPDGGLSGYTF. CDR3 in DNA: TGTGCCAGCAGACCTGATGGAGGCCTCTCTGGCTACACCTTC.

This clone was detected a few times. The rearrangement joins TRBV7-3 to TRBJ2-1; TRBD2 matches at 10 bases. The CDR3 loop spans 15 amino acids. Germline V gene data show CDR1 as SGHTA and CDR2 as FQGTGA. V lost 3 bases and J lost 6; bases outside the gene matches: 5. This chain's CDR3 is CASSFTSGKVNEQFF. CDR3 nucleotide sequence: TGTGCCAGCAGCTTCACTAGCGGGAAAGTCAATGAGCAGTTCTTC.

V and J are TRBV28 and TRBJ1-1; weak D call: TRBD1 (6 bases). Germline CDR1 MDHEN, CDR2 SYDVKM. The V end lost 3 bases, the J end lost 1 base, and 15 bases lay between the germline ends. The CDR3 totals 16 residues. This CDR3 is CASSFPRGKRNTEAFF. CDR3 in DNA: TGTGCCAGCAGTTTCCCTAGGGGGAAACGGAACACTGAAGCTTTCTTT.

This clone was seen a few times. The gene calls are TRBV18 and TRBJ2-3, with 7 bases lining up with TRBD1. Looked up from germline, CDR1 is KGHSH and CDR2 is LQKENI. V lost 5 bases and J lost 6; bases outside the gene matches: 8. This CDR3 spans 14 amino acids. The CDR3 coding sequence is TGTGCCAGCTCATCAAACAGGGGAAGGGATACGCAGTATTTT. Protein sequence: CASSSNRGRDTQYF.

This clone has only a few counts. The chain uses TRBV7-2 and TRBJ2-7, with 10 bases aligning to TRBD2. Germline assignment: CDR1 SGHTA and CDR2 FQGNSA. V shed 7 bases, J shed 2 bases, and the junction held 8 bases outside the gene matches. CDR3 length: 15 residues. The CDR3: CASTRTSGLTYEQYF. The DNA of the CDR3 is TGTGCCAGCACCCGGACTAGCGGTCTTACCTACGAGCAGTACTTC.

This clone appeared a few times. V and J are TRBV9 and TRBJ2-7; 7 nucleotides line up with TRBD1. Germline CDR1 SGDLS, CDR2 YYNGEE. The CDR3 consists of 14 residues. V lost 4 bases, J lost 4 bases, and 8 bases stayed unmatched. The CDR3 DNA reads as TGTGCCAGCAGCACCTCCGGACAGGATTACGAGCAGTACTTC. As protein: CASSTSGQDYEQYF.

The chain's CDR3 is CASSLSAGIETQYF. In nucleotides, the CDR3 is TGTGCCAGCAGCTTATCTGCGGGAATTGAGACCCAGTACTTC. The V gene is TRBV11-3, the J gene TRBJ2-5; D possibly corresponds to TRBD2 (6 bases). The V and J ends lost 2 bases and 5 bases respectively, with 12 bases between them. Germline-derived CDR1 and CDR2 are SGHNT and YENEEA. CDR3 length: 14 residues.

This clone was observed a few times. This chain links TRBV28 with TRBJ2-5; D unresolved. This CDR3 spans 16 amino acids. Germline CDR1 is MDHEN and CDR2 is SYDVKM. Deletions cut 0 bases from V and 5 bases from J, with 16 bases between. CDR3 bases: TGTGCCAGCAGTTTATGGTGGGCAGACCCTCGGGAGACCCAGTACTTC. Encoded protein: CASSLWWADPRETQYF.

This clone has just a few counts. Different DNA sequences within this sample yield the same CDR3. V usage is TRBV4-3 and J usage is TRBJ1-5, with D hard to call. The length of the CDR3 is 14 residues. Germline V gene sequence: CDR1 LGHNA, CDR2 YSLEER. Trimming shortened V by 0 bases and J by 1 base, and 4 bases separated the two germline ends. CDR3 loop: CASSQDLSNQPQHF. CDR3 coding DNA: TGCGCCAGCAGCCAAGATCTGAGCAATCAGCCCCAGCATTTT.

This clone has just a few counts. This chain uses TRBV2 with TRBJ1-5; D is possibly TRBD1 (5 bases). V lost 6 bases and J lost 6, with 12 bases in between. The CDR3 has 13 amino acids. The germline CDR1 and CDR2 sequences are SNHLY and FYNNEI. CDR3 residues: CASRGPGGQPQHF. CDR3 bases: TGTGCCAGCAGGGGACCTGGGGGTCAGCCCCAGCATTTT.

This clone was recorded a few times. The chain employs TRBV18 and TRBJ2-7; 12 nucleotides align to TRBD2. Trimming took 5 bases from V and 3 from J; bases not matched to a gene: 8. This CDR3 region has 16 residues. Germline CDR1 and CDR2: KGHSH and LQKENI. For the CDR3, the DNA is TGTGCCAGCTCAAATGACCCGGGACTAGCGGGCTACGAGCAGTACTTC. This translates into CASSNDPGLAGYEQYF.

As to this clone: At one boundary the junction diverges from the germline segment, which might be a read error. The chain combines TRBV2 with TRBJ2-4; TRBD1 aligns across 8 bases. CDR1 is SNHLY and CDR2 is FYNNEI in the germline V gene. This CDR3 contains 13 residues. The CDR3 nucleotides are TGTGCCAGCAGTGAAAGGGTGCAGGGGGCCTGGAACTTC. Encoded protein: CASSERVQGAWNF.

This clone was seen a few times. The chain couples TRBV2 to TRBJ1-2; 10 positions agree with TRBD1. Germline lookup yields CDR1 SNHLY and CDR2 FYNNEI. Trimming removed 8 bases from V and 6 bases from J; junction bases left unmatched: 6. The CDR3 contains 13 residues. CDR3 DNA sequence: TGTGCCAGCGGACGACAGGGGGCGGATGGCTACACCTTC. Amino acid sequence: CASGRQGADGYTF.

In its sample, this clone was seen a few times. The V gene is TRBV2, the J gene TRBJ2-5; D possibly corresponds to TRBD2 (6 bases). The germline V and J ends were trimmed by 2 bases and 5 bases, with 12 bases remaining between them. This CDR3 contains 14 residues. The germline gives CDR1 SNHLY, CDR2 FYNNEI. The CDR3 protein is CASSELRRAETQYF. In DNA, the CDR3 is TGTGCCAGCAGTGAACTACGGAGGGCGGAGACCCAGTACTTC.

This chain links TRBV4-3 with TRBJ2-5; D call uncertain. Per the germline V gene, CDR1 is LGHNA and CDR2 is YSLEER. Between the trimmed V and J ends, which lost 8 bases and 5 bases, there was a span of 18 bases. The CDR3 is made up of 14 amino acids. The CDR3 here is CASRANWGGETQYF. The CDR3 DNA reads as TGCGCCAGCCGGGCCAACTGGGGTGGCGAGACCCAGTACTTC.

The rearrangement links TRBV27 to TRBJ2-3; the match to TRBD2 covers 8 bases. Germline assignment: CDR1 MNHEY and CDR2 SMNVEV (reference sequence). This CDR3 is built from 13 residues. With V trimmed by 9 bases and J by 7 bases, 9 bases remained unmatched. The CDR3 reads CASSGTRIHTQYF. CDR3 nucleotides: TGTGCCAGTAGCGGGACACGCATTCATACGCAGTATTTT.

This clone was seen only a few times. V usage is TRBV7-9 and J usage is TRBJ2-5, with TRBD1 as a possible D gene (6 bases). Germline lookup yields CDR1 SEHNR and CDR2 FQNEAQ (reference sequence). Trimming shortened V by 3 bases and J by 4 bases, and 12 bases separated the two germline ends. The CDR3 has 14 amino acids. Here the CDR3 reads CASSFRQERETQYF. The CDR3 DNA sequence: TGTGCCAGCAGCTTTCGACAGGAAAGAGAGACCCAGTACTTC.